Listed below are T cell receptor beta chains from one sample, sequenced in a study of blood T cell repertoires in COVID-19. The assay was immunoSEQ multiplex PCR, and TCRdb's table has in-frame clones only and misses some. There are around 70,000 clones in the sample; approximately 90% occur only once, and roughly 8.7% lies in the top ten. Sample: peripheral blood. Source of these receptors: a man aged 25-40 years with acute or convalescent COVID-19. Each CDR3 is given with its conserved first and last residue. D genes are given only for firm matches. Size values are once, few and many counts, or a class for expanded clones, and some rows have none.

V gene	D gene	J gene	clone size	CDR3 protein	CDR3 DNA
TRBV7-9	TRBD2	TRBJ2-1	-	CASSLVSGLDEQFF	TGTGCCAGCAGCTTAGTCTCCGGACTAGATGAGCAGTTCTTC
TRBV27	-	TRBJ1-1	-	CASSFEGRGTEAFF	TGTGCCAGCAGTTTCGAGGGCCGGGGCACTGAAGCTTTCTTT
TRBV24-1	TRBD2	TRBJ2-5	-	CATRSGGVETQYF	TGTGCCACCCGAAGCGGGGGGGTAGAGACCCAGTACTTC
TRBV28	TRBD2	TRBJ2-3	few	CASTAGVFTDTQYF	TGTGCCAGCACGGCGGGAGTATTCACAGATACGCAGTATTTT
TRBV18	-	TRBJ2-1	-	CASSPRDEQFF	TGTGCCAGCTCACCCCGAGATGAGCAGTTCTTC
TRBV5-1	-	TRBJ2-7	-	CASNNYAGLSYEQYF	TGCGCCAGCAATAATTACGCGGGACTGTCCTACGAGCAGTACTTC
TRBV4-3	TRBD2	TRBJ2-1	-	CASSQVGLAGSYNEQFF	TGCGCCAGCAGCCAAGTTGGGCTAGCGGGCTCCTACAATGAGCAGTTCTTC
TRBV27	-	TRBJ1-5	-	CASSPRINQPQHF	TGTGCCAGCAGTCCGCGAATAAATCAGCCCCAGCATTTT
TRBV7-3	TRBD1	TRBJ2-7	once	CASSLGDRGHYEQYF	TGTGCCAGCAGCTTAGGGGACAGGGGCCACTACGAGCAGTACTTC
TRBV6-6	TRBD1	TRBJ1-4	-	CASEGAGNEKLFF	TGTGCCAGCGAGGGGGCAGGTAATGAAAAACTGTTTTTT
TRBV7-9	-	TRBJ1-1	-	CASSPTGGGNTEAFF	TGTGCCAGCAGCCCAACGGGGGGTGGGAACACTGAAGCTTTCTTT
TRBV7-3	TRBD2	TRBJ2-1	-	CASSSSPRLAGTGEQFF	TGTGCCAGCAGCTCATCTCCCAGACTAGCGGGAACTGGTGAGCAGTTCTTC
TRBV28	-	TRBJ1-2	once	CASSLSANYGYTF	TGTGCCAGCAGTTTGTCGGCTAACTATGGCTACACCTTC
TRBV6-5	TRBD2	TRBJ2-7	few	CASLQREGGEQYF	TGTGCCAGCTTACAACGGGAGGGCGGGGAGCAGTACTTC
TRBV5-1	-	TRBJ1-1	once	CASSSGRGANTEAFF	TGCGCCAGCAGCTCAGGACGGGGGGCGAACACTGAAGCTTTCTTT
TRBV29-1	-	TRBJ2-5	-	CSVETQGGETQYF	TGCAGCGTTGAAACCCAGGGTGGGGAGACCCAGTACTTC
TRBV2	-	TRBJ2-1	once	CASTSTTREQFF	TGTGCCAGCACCTCAACGACTCGTGAGCAGTTCTTC
TRBV9	-	TRBJ2-7	-	CASSPSLGAREQYF	TGTGCCAGCAGCCCCTCCCTGGGGGCGCGGGAGCAGTACTTC
TRBV6-5	-	TRBJ2-2	-	CASSYGVGLLAGELFF	TGTGCCAGCAGTTACGGCGTCGGACTATTGGCCGGGGAGCTGTTTTTT
TRBV5-6	-	TRBJ2-2	-	CASSWAGFTGELFF	TGTGCCAGCAGCTGGGCAGGGTTCACCGGGGAGCTGTTTTTT
TRBV30	-	TRBJ1-4	-	CAWSRMREKLFF	TGTGCCTGGAGCCGGATGCGGGAAAAACTGTTTTTT
TRBV6-5	-	TRBJ1-2	-	CASSLDSYGYTF	TGTGCCAGCAGTCTCGACAGCTATGGCTACACCTTC
TRBV7-2	-	TRBJ2-7	-	CASRQPPGQGRYF	TGTGCCAGCAGGCAACCTCCGGGACAAGGGCGGTACTTC
TRBV24-1	-	TRBJ1-5	-	CATSDLRRRYCNQPQHF	TGTGCCACCAGTGATTTGAGGAGGAGGTATTGCAATCAGCCCCAGCATTTT
TRBV15	-	TRBJ1-1	-	CATSARDGGRRTEAFF	TGTGCCACCAGCGCCCGTGACGGAGGGCGAAGGACTGAAGCTTTCTTT
TRBV19	TRBD2	TRBJ2-3	-	CASSTRLAGPSTDTQYF	TGTGCCAGTAGTACCAGACTAGCGGGACCTAGCACAGATACGCAGTATTTT
TRBV7-8	TRBD2	TRBJ2-5	-	CASMLQWNTGAGREETQYF	TGTGCCAGCATGCTTCAATGGAACACAGGAGCGGGGAGGGAGGAGACCCAGTACTTC
TRBV5-1	TRBD1	TRBJ1-2	-	CASSFGTARGSYGYTF	TGCGCCAGCAGCTTTGGGACAGCTAGGGGCTCCTATGGCTACACCTTC
TRBV11-2	-	TRBJ1-2	-	CASSPSGVGGYTF	TGTGCCAGCAGCCCGTCCGGGGTCGGAGGCTACACCTTC
TRBV2	-	TRBJ2-1	-	CASKRQANEQFF	TGTGCCAGCAAAAGACAGGCCAATGAGCAGTTCTTC
TRBV4-3	-	TRBJ1-2	-	CASSQDMARVGGYTF	TGCGCCAGCAGCCAAGATATGGCCAGGGTGGGTGGCTACACCTTC
TRBV6-5	-	TRBJ2-7	-	CASSYSMDTYEQYF	TGTGCCAGCAGTTACTCCATGGACACCTACGAGCAGTACTTC
TRBV28	-	TRBJ1-4	-	CASSRREGTRKLFF	TGTGCCAGCAGCAGAAGGGAGGGTACAAGAAAACTGTTTTTT
TRBV6-5	TRBD1	TRBJ2-7	-	CASSPGQGSYEQYF	TGTGCCAGCAGCCCCGGACAGGGTAGTTACGAGCAGTACTTC
TRBV5-1	TRBD1	TRBJ1-6	-	CASSNPGQGNSPLHF	TGCGCCAGCAGCAACCCGGGACAGGGGAATTCACCCCTCCACTTT
TRBV28	-	TRBJ2-5	-	CASRSVLQETQYF	TGTGCCAGCAGGTCAGTCCTCCAAGAGACCCAGTACTTC
TRBV6-5	-	TRBJ1-5	-	CASARGQPQHF	TGTGCCAGCGCCAGGGGTCAGCCCCAGCATTTT
TRBV10-1	-	TRBJ1-2	-	CASSPDRKYGYTF	TGCGCCAGCAGCCCGGACAGAAAATATGGCTACACCTTC
TRBV18	TRBD1	TRBJ1-1	-	CASSPTGETEAFF	TGTGCCAGCTCACCGACAGGGGAAACTGAAGCTTTCTTT
TRBV7-8	-	TRBJ2-1	-	CASSPTRAVYNEQFF	TGTGCCAGCAGCCCAACTAGGGCCGTTTACAATGAGCAGTTCTTC
TRBV4-3	TRBD2	TRBJ2-7	-	CASSQDLSGSSYEQYF	TGCGCCAGCAGCCAAGATCTAAGCGGGAGCTCCTACGAGCAGTACTTC
TRBV14	-	TRBJ1-2	-	CASSDQGNLSNYGYTF	TGTGCCAGCAGCGACCAGGGGAACCTATCTAACTATGGCTACACCTTC
TRBV28	TRBD2	TRBJ2-1	once	CASSLTSGNLFPPQFF	TGTGCCAGCAGTTTAACTAGCGGGAATTTATTCCCCCCGCAGTTCTTC
TRBV9	-	TRBJ2-1	-	CASSPQSLAVVDEQFF	TGTGCCAGCAGCCCCCAATCGTTAGCGGTTGTCGATGAGCAGTTCTTC